This T cell receptor (beta chain) was recorded in a study of OX40 agonist ivuxolimab in advanced cancers. For the wider study: Ivuxolimab, which targeted the costimulatory receptor OX40 (CD134), was an agonistic, fully human IgG2 monoclonal antibody. Intravenous ivuxolimab was administered to patients every 2 weeks at six dose levels: 0.01, 0.1, 0.3, 1.5, 3 and 10 mg/kg. The dose-escalation cohort was approximately 83% male with a mean age of about 58 years, ranging from roughly 23 to 85. Peripheral TCRbeta sequencing aimed to test whether ivuxolimab altered TCR sequence diversity and caused clonal T-cell expansion. Partial responses occurred in three dose-escalation patients, of whom one had hepatocellular carcinoma and two had cutaneous melanoma. The monotherapy dose-escalation portion (N of about 47 patients) of the phase I ivuxolimab trial is reported in the paper. Of the approximately 50 patients in dose escalation, approximately 20 had hepatocellular carcinoma, some 15 had melanoma, 9 had renal cell carcinoma and 9 had head and neck cancer. Patients were allowed to have had prior anti-PD-1, anti-PD-L1 or anti-CTLA-4 therapy, and around 40% of the dose-escalation patients had previously received checkpoint inhibitors.

What the authors observed across the whole study: Antigen specificity was not determined for the clonally expanded peripheral T cells. After ivuxolimab, expanded clones were on average more numerous among CD8+ T cells than among CD4+ T cells. In the 0.1-3.0 mg/kg groups, partial responders had among the lowest normalized peripheral clonal expansion, particularly in CD8+ T cells. Clonal expansion of both CD4+ and CD8+ blood T cells was observed from baseline to week 6 at doses 0.1 to 3.0 mg/kg. Low levels of normalized T-cell clonal expansion were also seen in some patients who did not respond.

The CDR3, from cysteine to phenylalanine, totals 16 residues. This entry keeps only the CDR3 DNA: 48 bases, framed from base 1. Trimmed from V: 4 bases; trimmed from J: 0 bases; junction bases lacking a gene match: 10. The germline V gene supplies CDR1 SGHRS and CDR2 YFSETQ. Patients with autoimmune disease history or receiving systemic immunosuppression were excluded from the trial. Peripheral blood for TCR sequencing was collected from all dose cohorts at baseline, on cycle 4 day 1, and on cycle 7 day 1. Samples were obtained from an open-label, multicenter, first-in-human phase I dose-escalation trial of ivuxolimab. Adults with locally advanced or metastatic head and neck squamous cell, hepatocellular, melanoma or renal cell carcinoma were enrolled in the trial. Before TCR sequencing, CD4+ T cells and CD8+ T cells were sorted from peripheral blood as separate populations. Notes on this clone: Its binding antigen is unknown. No much larger clone is present one base from it, and per-base qualities are unavailable.

Genomic DNA was isolated from the sorted cells so that the TCRbeta CDR3 region could be sequenced. The immunoSEQ Assay was used to sequence the TCRbeta CDR3 regions. TCRdb stores this immuneACCESS table with in-frame sequences only. Part of the clones is absent; in the studies checked, under half of the shortfall reflects unresolved V genes, and no reason is known for the rest. The sample table shows roughly 35,000 clones, and roughly 80% are seen once. The ten biggest clones cover approximately 10% of the sample. The sequenced sample was CD4+ or CD8+ T cells sorted from blood, obtained in a trial of the OX40 agonist ivuxolimab. This TCR derives from an adult with an advanced solid tumor such as melanoma, head and neck, liver or kidney cancer. The rearrangement joined TRBV5-1 to TRBJ2-7, with 7 central nucleotides matching TRBD1. Here is the DNA: TGCGCCAGCAGCCGCACAGGGGCGACAACCTCCTACGAGCAGTACTTC. Translated, this is CASSRTGATTSYEQYF.